A selection of T cell receptor beta chains follows, all from one sample in a study of blood T cell repertoires in COVID-19. The table came from immunoSEQ multiplex PCR; TCRdb's copy has only in-frame clones and leaves some out. The sample carries about 68,000 clones, roughly 85% recorded once. Material: peripheral blood. Receptors were obtained from a man aged 25 to 45 with acute or convalescent COVID-19. CDR3s include the opening cysteine and the closing phenylalanine or tryptophan. Fields, in order: D gene, J gene, V gene, clone size, CDR3 DNA, CDR3 protein. The D gene is left open where the match is weak. A row's size may be missing; if present it is once, few, many or a size class.

>-|TRBJ2-2|TRBV7-3|-
TGTGCCAGCAGCAAATATACAGGTTTAAGCACCGGGGAGCTGTTTTTT
CASSKYTGLSTGELFF
>TRBD1|TRBJ2-1|TRBV9|-
TGTGCCAGCAGCGTAGGACAGGGGGCGCGGGGAAGGGATGAGCAGTTCTTC
CASSVGQGARGRDEQFF
>TRBD2|TRBJ2-1|TRBV5-6|-
TGTGCCAGCAGCTTGGCGGCCAGTGGACTAGCCCGTGAGCAGTTCTTC
CASSLAASGLAREQFF
>TRBD1|TRBJ2-2|TRBV11-2|-
TGTGCCAGCATCAGGGGGCACACCGGGGAGCTGTTTTTT
CASIRGHTGELFF
>-|TRBJ2-1|TRBV7-3|-
TGTGCCAGCAGCTTATTCCACAGCTCCTACAATGAGCAGTTCTTC
CASSLFHSSYNEQFF
>-|TRBJ1-1|TRBV5-1|-
TGCGCCAGCAGCTTCAGGGCACCGAACACTGAAGCTTTCTTT
CASSFRAPNTEAFF
>TRBD1|TRBJ1-2|TRBV18|-
TGTGCCAGCTCTTCCGGGACAGCTTATGGCTACACCTTC
CASSSGTAYGYTF
>TRBD2|TRBJ2-5|TRBV15|few
TGTGCCACCAGCAGAGCCGGGAGGGAAGGGACCCAGTACTTC
CATSRAGREGTQYF
>-|TRBJ2-1|TRBV15|few
TGTGCCACTCGAGTCTACAATGAGCAGTTCTTC
CATRVYNEQFF
>-|TRBJ1-1|TRBV28|-
TGTGCCAGCAGTTCCCAGGGGAACACTGAAGCTTTCTTT
CASSSQGNTEAFF
>-|TRBJ1-2|TRBV30|-
TGTGCCTGGAGTATCGCGGGGAGGGCTACCTATGGCTACACCTTC
CAWSIAGRATYGYTF
>-|TRBJ2-1|TRBV3-1/TRBV3-2|-
TGTGCCAGCAGCCCAAATAGCGCAACACTCTCCTACAATGAGCAGTTCTTC
CASSPNSATLSYNEQFF
>-|TRBJ1-1|TRBV19|-
TGTGCCAGTAGGTACAGCTCGACAGGACTCAATTATGAAGCTTTCTTT
CASRYSSTGLNYEAFF
>-|TRBJ1-5|TRBV7-2|few
TGTGCCAGCAGCCTTCAGGGGCAGGGGCAGCCCCAGCATTTT
CASSLQGQGQPQHF
>TRBD2|TRBJ2-3|TRBV19|-
TGTGCCAGTAGTACCAGGGGGACTAGCATGTCCACAGATACGCAGTATTTT
CASSTRGTSMSTDTQYF
>-|TRBJ2-5|TRBV2|-
TGTGCCAGCAGTGTCGGAGAGACCCAGTACTTC
CASSVGETQYF
>-|TRBJ2-7|TRBV6-1|-
TGTGCCAGCAGTGATCCTAAAGCGGGTCGCTCCTACGAGCAGTACTTC
CASSDPKAGRSYEQYF
>-|TRBJ2-1|TRBV2|many
TGTGCCAGCAGGAACCGGGTATACAATGAGCAGTTCTTC
CASRNRVYNEQFF
>-|TRBJ1-1|TRBV2|-
TGTGCCACTCACAGGCGGGGTATGAACACTGAAGCTTTCTTT
CATHRRGMNTEAFF
>TRBD1|TRBJ2-7|TRBV5-1|-
TGCGCCAGCAGCTTGGGTATCGGACAGGGGGGCGAGCAGTACTTC
CASSLGIGQGGEQYF
>-|TRBJ1-6|TRBV7-2|-
TGTGCCAGCAGCCCGGGGATCTATAATTCACCCCTCCACTTT
CASSPGIYNSPLHF
>-|TRBJ1-6|TRBV12-2|once
TGTGCAAGTCGCTTAGCGAGCGGGGGGCCACCCCTCCACTTT
CASRLASGGPPLHF
>TRBD1|TRBJ2-3|TRBV9|-
TGTGCCAGCAGCGCGACGGGACAGGGAAGAGGTACGCAGTATTTT
CASSATGQGRGTQYF
>-|TRBJ1-1|TRBV3-1/TRBV3-2|-
TGTGCCAGCAGCCACGTAACGGGCGAGGGAGCTTTCTTT
CASSHVTGEGAFF
>-|TRBJ2-7|TRBV7-2|-
TGTGCCAGCAGCGACGCTACAGGTTCCTACGAGCAGTACTTC
CASSDATGSYEQYF
>-|TRBJ1-4|TRBV21-1|-
TGTGCCAGCGGGGGGGTCACAACTAATGAAAAACTGTTTTTT
CASGGVTTNEKLFF
>TRBD1|TRBJ2-7|TRBV5-3|-
TGTGCCAGAAGCTTTACGGACAGGGACTACGAGCAGTACTTC
CARSFTDRDYEQYF
>-|TRBJ2-1|TRBV27|-
TGTGCCAGCAGTTTAAGTCAGGGCCCCTACAATGAGCAGTTCTTC
CASSLSQGPYNEQFF
>TRBD1|TRBJ1-2|TRBV4-1|-
TGCGCCAGCAGCCAATCAACAGGGGACCCTGGCTACACCTTC
CASSQSTGDPGYTF
>-|TRBJ2-7|TRBV6-5|-
TGTGCCAGCGGGGCTCGGTGGGGAGAGCAGTACTTC
CASGARWGEQYF
>-|TRBJ1-2|TRBV3-1/TRBV3-2|-
TGTGCCAGCAGCCAAGATCGGGGGGCGACGGGCTACACCTTC
CASSQDRGATGYTF
>-|TRBJ2-2|TRBV19|once
TGTGCCAGTAGTATGAACCGGGGTCGGGACACCGGGGAGCTGTTTTTT
CASSMNRGRDTGELFF
>TRBD2|TRBJ2-7|TRBV7-9|once
TGTGCCAGCAGACCTGTCTTAGCGGGGGACTACGAGCAGTACTTC
CASRPVLAGDYEQYF
>TRBD1|TRBJ1-2|TRBV28|-
TGTGCCAGCAGTTCGACAGGGGGAAACACCTTC
CASSSTGGNTF
>-|TRBJ1-2|TRBV28|-
TGTGCCAGCAGTTTATCTGTCACATATGGCTACACCTTC
CASSLSVTYGYTF
>-|TRBJ1-1|TRBV28|-
TGTGCCAGCAGCCCTTCCCTCATCCGGGAGTCAGAAGCTTTCTTT
CASSPSLIRESEAFF
>-|TRBJ2-2|TRBV5-1|-
TGCGCCAGCAGCGCTGACAGGTTTCCTACTGGGGAGCTGTTTTTT
CASSADRFPTGELFF
>-|TRBJ2-4|TRBV2|-
TGTGCCAGCAACCCCGGGACATTTGCCAAAAACATTCAGTACTTC
CASNPGTFAKNIQYF
>-|TRBJ1-2|TRBV28|-
TGTGCCAGCAGCCTGGGGGGTGGGGCCTATGGCTACACCTTC
CASSLGGGAYGYTF
>-|TRBJ2-1|TRBV19|-
TGTGCCAGTAGTATGTTGGAGGGGGCCGATGAGCAGTTCTTC
CASSMLEGADEQFF
>-|TRBJ2-7|TRBV27|-
TGTGCCAGCAGTCCTGGGCGGGCCTACGAGCAGTACTTC
CASSPGRAYEQYF
>-|TRBJ2-7|TRBV19|-
TGTGCCAGTAGCCGACCTGACATCGACGAGCAGTACTTC
CASSRPDIDEQYF
>TRBD1|TRBJ2-7|TRBV11-1|-
TGTGCCAGCAGCGCTCCGGGACAGGCTATCTACGAGCAGTACTTC
CASSAPGQAIYEQYF
>TRBD2|TRBJ2-2|TRBV6-5|-
TGTGCCAGCAGTTTACGACTAGCTCCTGGGGAGCTGTTTTTT
CASSLRLAPGELFF
>-|TRBJ2-7|TRBV15|-
TGTGCCACCAGCCAGGGTTACGAGCAGTACTTC
CATSQGYEQYF
>-|TRBJ2-5|TRBV12-3/TRBV12-4|-
TGTGCCAGCAGTTCTCAGCGGACCCAGTACTTC
CASSSQRTQYF
>TRBD2|TRBJ2-7|TRBV18|once
TGTGCCAGCTCACCTCTAGCGGGAGTCAGGACCTACGAGCAGTACTTC
CASSPLAGVRTYEQYF